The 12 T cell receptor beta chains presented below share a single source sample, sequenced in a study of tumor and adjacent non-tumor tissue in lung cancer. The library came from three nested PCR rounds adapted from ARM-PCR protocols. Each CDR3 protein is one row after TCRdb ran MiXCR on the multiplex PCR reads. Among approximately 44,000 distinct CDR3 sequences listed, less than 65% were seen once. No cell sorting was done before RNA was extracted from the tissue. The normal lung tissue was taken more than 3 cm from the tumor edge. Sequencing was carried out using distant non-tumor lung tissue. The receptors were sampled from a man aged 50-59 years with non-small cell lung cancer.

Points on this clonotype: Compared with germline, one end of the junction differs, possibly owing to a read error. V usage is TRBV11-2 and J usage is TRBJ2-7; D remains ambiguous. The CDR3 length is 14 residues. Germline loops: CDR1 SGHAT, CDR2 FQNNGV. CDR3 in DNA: TGTGCCAGCACCTTACATTCAACCCACTACGAACAGTACTTC. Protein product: CASTLHSTHYEQYF.

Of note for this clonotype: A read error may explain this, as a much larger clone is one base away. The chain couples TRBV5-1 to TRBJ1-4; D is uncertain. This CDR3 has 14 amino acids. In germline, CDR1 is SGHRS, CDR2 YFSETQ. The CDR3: CASSPELPYEILFF. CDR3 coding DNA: TGCGCCAGCTCCCCAGAACTGCCGTATGAAATACTGTTTTTT.

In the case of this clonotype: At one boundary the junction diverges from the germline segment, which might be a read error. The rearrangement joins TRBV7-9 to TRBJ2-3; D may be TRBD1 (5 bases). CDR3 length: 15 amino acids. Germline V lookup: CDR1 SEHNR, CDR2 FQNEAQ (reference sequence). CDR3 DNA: TGTGCCAGCAGCTTAGGACAGAGTAGCACAGATACGGAGTATTTT. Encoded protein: CASSLGQSSTDTEYF. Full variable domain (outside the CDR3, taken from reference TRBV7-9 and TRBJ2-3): DTGVSQNPRHKITKRGQNVTFRCDPISEHNRLYWYRQTLGQGPEFLTYFQNEAQLEKSRLLSDRFSAERPKGSFSTLEIQRTEQGDSAMYLCASSLGQSSTDTEYFGPGTRLTVL.

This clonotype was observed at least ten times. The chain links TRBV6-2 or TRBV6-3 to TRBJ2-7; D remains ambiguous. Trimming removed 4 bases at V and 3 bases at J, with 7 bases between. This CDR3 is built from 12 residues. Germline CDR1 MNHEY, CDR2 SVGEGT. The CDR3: CASSLDFYEQYF. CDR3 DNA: TGTGCCAGCAGTTTAGACTTCTACGAGCAGTACTTC.

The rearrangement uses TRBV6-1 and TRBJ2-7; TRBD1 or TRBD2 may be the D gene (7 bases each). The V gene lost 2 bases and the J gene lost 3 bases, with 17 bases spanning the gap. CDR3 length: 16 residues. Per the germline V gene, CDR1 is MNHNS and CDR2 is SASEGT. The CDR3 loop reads CASSENQAGGDYEQYF. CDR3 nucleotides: TGTGCCAGCAGTGAAAATCAAGCAGGGGGGGACTACGAGCAGTACTTC.

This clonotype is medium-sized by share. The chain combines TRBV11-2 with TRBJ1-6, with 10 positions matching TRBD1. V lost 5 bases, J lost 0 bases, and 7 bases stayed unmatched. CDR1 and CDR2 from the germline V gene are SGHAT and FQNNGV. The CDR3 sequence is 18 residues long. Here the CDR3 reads CASSPRTGGSSYNSPLHF. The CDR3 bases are TGTGCCAGCAGCCCTCGGACAGGGGGAAGCTCCTATAATTCACCCCTCCACTTT.

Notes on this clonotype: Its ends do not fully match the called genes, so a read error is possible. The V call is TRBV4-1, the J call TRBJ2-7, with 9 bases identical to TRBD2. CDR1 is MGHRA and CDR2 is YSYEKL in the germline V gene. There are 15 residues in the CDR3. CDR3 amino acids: CVSSQGNAGGDEQYF. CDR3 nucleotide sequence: TGCGTCAGCAGTCAAGGAAACGCGGGGGGGGACGAGCAGTACTTC.

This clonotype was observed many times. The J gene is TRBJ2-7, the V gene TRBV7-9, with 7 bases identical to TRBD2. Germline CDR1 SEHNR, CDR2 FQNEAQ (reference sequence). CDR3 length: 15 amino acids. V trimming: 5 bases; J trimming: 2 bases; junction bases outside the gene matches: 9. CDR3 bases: TGTGCCAGCAGCCCAGGGCTAGCGGAGGCCTACGAGCAGTACTTC. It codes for CASSPGLAEAYEQYF.

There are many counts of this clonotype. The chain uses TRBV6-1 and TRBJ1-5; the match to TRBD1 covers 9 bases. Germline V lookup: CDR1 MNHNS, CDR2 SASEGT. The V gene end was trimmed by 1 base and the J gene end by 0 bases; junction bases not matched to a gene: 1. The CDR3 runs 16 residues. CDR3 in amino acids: CASSEGTGDSNQPQHF. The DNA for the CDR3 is TGTGCCAGCAGTGAAGGGACAGGGGATAGCAATCAGCCCCAGCATTTT.

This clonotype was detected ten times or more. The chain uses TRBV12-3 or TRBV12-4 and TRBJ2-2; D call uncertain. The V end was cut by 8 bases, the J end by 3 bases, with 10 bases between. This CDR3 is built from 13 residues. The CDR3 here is CASEGPHTGELFF. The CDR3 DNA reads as TGTGCCAGCGAAGGGCCTCACACCGGGGAGCTGTTTTTT.

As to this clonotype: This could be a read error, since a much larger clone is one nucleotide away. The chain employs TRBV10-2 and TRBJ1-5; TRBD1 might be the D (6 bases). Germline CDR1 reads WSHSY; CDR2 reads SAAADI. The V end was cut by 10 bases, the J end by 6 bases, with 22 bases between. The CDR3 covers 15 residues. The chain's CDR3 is CANSSTTPRGQPQHF. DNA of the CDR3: TGCGCCAACAGCTCTACAACCCCCAGGGGTCAGCCCCAGCATTTT.

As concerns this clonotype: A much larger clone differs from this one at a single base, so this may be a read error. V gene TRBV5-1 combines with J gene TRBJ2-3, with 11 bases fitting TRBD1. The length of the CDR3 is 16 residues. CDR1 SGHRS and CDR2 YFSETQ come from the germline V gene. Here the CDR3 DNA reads TGCGCCAGCAGCTTGGTTCGGACAGGGGGCAGGGATATGCAGTATTTT. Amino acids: CASSLVRTGGRDMQYF.